Listed below are T cell receptor beta chains from one sample, sequenced in a study of control samples from healthy donors and cancer patients. Assay used: immunoSEQ multiplex PCR; TCRdb lists only in-frame clones, some missing. The sample has 120,000 or so clones; approximately 92% are singletons. What was sequenced was PBMCs. Receptors originate from an older man with head and neck cancer. The CDR3 runs from the conserved cysteine through the conserved F or W. A D gene is named only where the DNA matches it firmly. Clone sizes are given selectively: once, few, many, or a class where the clone is expanded.

TRBJ2-1 | - | TRBV12-5 | - | TGTGCTAGTGGTTTGGTTAGGGACCCATCCCCCTCCAATGAGCAGTTCTTC | CASGLVRDPSPSNEQFF
TRBJ2-7 | - | TRBV7-9 | - | TGTGCCAGCAGGCCGGGACTCTCCAACTACGAGCAGTACTTC | CASRPGLSNYEQYF
TRBJ1-1 | - | TRBV15 | TRBD1 | TGTGCCACCAGCAGAGGTCTGATAGGGGGGTACATGCACCTCAGGGGGACTGAAGCTTTCTTT | CATSRGLIGGYMHLRGTEAFF
TRBJ2-3 | - | TRBV29-1 | - | TGCAGCATCTCCGGCGGGGACAGCAACACAGATACGCAGTATTTT | CSISGGDSNTDTQYF
TRBJ2-1 | - | TRBV28 | - | TGTGCCAGCAGTCCTGTAGGGGGAGAGGGGGACAATGAGCAGTTCTTC | CASSPVGGEGDNEQFF
TRBJ1-5 | - | TRBV6-6 | TRBD1 | TGTGCCAGCAGCAACCCTCCGGGGACAGGGGGCTCGGGGAGCAATCAGCCCCAGCATTTT | CASSNPPGTGGSGSNQPQHF
TRBJ1-1 | - | TRBV4-3 | TRBD1 | TGCGCCAGCAGCCTAAACGAGGGGGCCACTGAAGCTTTCTTT | CASSLNEGATEAFF
TRBJ1-1 | - | TRBV20-1 | TRBD1 | TGCAGTGCTACCGGACAGGGAACTGTTTTCTTT | CSATGQGTVFF
TRBJ2-3 | - | TRBV10-2 | TRBD2 | TGCGCCAGCAGTGACAGGACTAAGCGGGGTCGCACTAGCACAGATACGCAGTATTTT | CASSDRTKRGRTSTDTQYF
TRBJ1-1 | - | TRBV7-9 | TRBD1 | TGTGCCAGCAGCCCTGGGACAGTCAACACTGAAGCTTTCTTT | CASSPGTVNTEAFF
TRBJ1-6 | - | TRBV5-4 | - | TGTGCCAGCAGCCCGAACAGGGTCAATAATTCACCCCTCCACTTT | CASSPNRVNNSPLHF
TRBJ1-3 | - | TRBV3-1/TRBV3-2 | - | TGTGCCAGCAGCCTCACCTCAGGCGGGGCCGCCGGAAACACCATATATTTT | CASSLTSGGAAGNTIYF
TRBJ2-7 | - | TRBV6-2/TRBV6-3 | - | TGTGCCAGCAGTTACTCGACCACGGACAATAGTTGGGGGCAGTACTTC | CASSYSTTDNSWGQYF
TRBJ2-7 | - | TRBV6-2/TRBV6-3 | TRBD2 | TGTGCCAGCAGCCTAAGAGCGGGGCCCTCCTACGAGCAGTACTTC | CASSLRAGPSYEQYF
TRBJ2-1 | - | TRBV18 | TRBD2 | TGTGCCAGCTCACAGGGGTTTAGCGGGGTTGAGCAGTTCTTC | CASSQGFSGVEQFF
TRBJ1-6 | - | TRBV6-5 | - | TGTGCCAGCAGCCCGGGGGCACAGTACTCACCCCTCCACTTT | CASSPGAQYSPLHF
TRBJ2-7 | - | TRBV6-1 | - | TGTGCCAGCAGTGAGACGGGCGAGACGCAGTACTTC | CASSETGETQYF
TRBJ1-5 | - | TRBV6-5 | TRBD1 | TGTGCCAGCGGAAGATGGACAGGGGAAGGGCAGCCCCAGCATTTT | CASGRWTGEGQPQHF
TRBJ2-2 | - | TRBV2 | - | TGTGCCAGCAGGCCCGGGACAACGAACACCGGGGAGCTGTTTTTT | CASRPGTTNTGELFF
TRBJ2-7 | few | TRBV4-1 | - | TGCGCCAGCAGCCAAGTCAGGGGCTACGAGCAGTACTTC | CASSQVRGYEQYF
TRBJ2-3 | - | TRBV5-4 | TRBD2 | TGTGCCAGCAGCCCCGGAGGCGGGAGGGGTGCAGATACGCAGTATTTT | CASSPGGGRGADTQYF
TRBJ2-5 | - | TRBV18 | TRBD1 | TGTGCCAGCTCACCGGACAGGGTGGGGGAGACCCAGTACTTC | CASSPDRVGETQYF
TRBJ2-2 | - | TRBV11-3 | - | TGTGCCAGCAGCCGTGGGCCCGGGGAGCTGTTTTTT | CASSRGPGELFF
TRBJ2-7 | - | TRBV6-5 | - | TGTGCCGCGGGTCAGGTAGCCTTCTACGAGCAGTACTTC | CAAGQVAFYEQYF
TRBJ1-1 | - | TRBV12-5 | - | TGTGCTAGTGGTTTGGTAACGGCGGCAGTTGAAGCTTTCTTT | CASGLVTAAVEAFF
TRBJ1-1 | - | TRBV10-3 | - | TGTGCCATCAGTGAGTCGGGTGCAGTGAACACTGAAGCTTTCTTT | CAISESGAVNTEAFF
TRBJ2-5 | - | TRBV5-1 | - | TGCGCCAGCAGCTTGGTAGTGGGGCCTCAAGAGACCCAGTACTTC | CASSLVVGPQETQYF
TRBJ2-3 | - | TRBV7-6 | TRBD2 | TGTGCCAGCAGCTCGGACCTCACTAGCGGGAGTTGGGCAGATACGCAGTATTTT | CASSSDLTSGSWADTQYF
TRBJ2-7 | - | TRBV7-2 | - | TGTGCCAGCAGCTTAGCCTGGGAGCACGAGCAGTACTTC | CASSLAWEHEQYF
TRBJ2-5 | - | TRBV7-2 | - | TGTGCCAGCAGCTTAGACCGTCCGTCGGGAAATACCCAGTACTTC | CASSLDRPSGNTQYF
TRBJ2-1 | - | TRBV7-7 | - | TGTGCCAGCAGGGACAGCGCATACAATGAGCAGTTCTTC | CASRDSAYNEQFF
TRBJ2-3 | - | TRBV7-8 | - | TGTGCCAGCAGCCTACCGGGGGCCAGGGATACGCAGTATTTT | CASSLPGARDTQYF
TRBJ1-2 | - | TRBV30 | - | TGTGCCTGGAGTGGACCGGATAACTATGGCTACACCTTC | CAWSGPDNYGYTF
TRBJ2-1 | - | TRBV6-2/TRBV6-3 | - | TGTGCCAGCAGTTATAGTGGCTTCAATGAGCAGTTCTTC | CASSYSGFNEQFF
TRBJ1-2 | once | TRBV7-8 | - | TGTGCCAGCAGCTTACGTGGAAGGGCCTACACCTTC | CASSLRGRAYTF
TRBJ1-3 | - | TRBV7-9 | TRBD1 | TGTGCCAGCAGCTTACGACAGGGGGACGGAAACACCATATATTTT | CASSLRQGDGNTIYF
TRBJ1-6 | - | TRBV5-1 | - | TGCGCCAGCAGCTTGTCAACGGATAATTCACCCCTCCACTTT | CASSLSTDNSPLHF
TRBJ2-7 | - | TRBV11-3 | - | TGTGCCAGCAGCTTAGGGGGATCGATAGACTACGAGCAGTACTTC | CASSLGGSIDYEQYF
TRBJ2-2 | - | TRBV7-9 | - | TGTGCCAGCAGCCCCCGGAGGTGGGAATCGGGGACCGGGGAGCTGTTTTTT | CASSPRRWESGTGELFF
TRBJ1-5 | once | TRBV19 | TRBD1 | TGTGCCAGTAGTATCCCGAAGGGGGCTGGCAATCAGCCCCAGCATTTT | CASSIPKGAGNQPQHF
TRBJ2-4 | once | TRBV25-1 | TRBD2 | TGTGCCAGCAGTGACGGGGGGGCTGGCAAAAACATTCAGTACTTC | CASSDGGAGKNIQYF
TRBJ1-2 | few | TRBV7-9 | TRBD1 | TGTGCCAGCAGCTCCCCCCGAGGGGCAGGGGGCTCGAGCTATGGCTACACCTTC | CASSSPRGAGGSSYGYTF
TRBJ2-7 | - | TRBV27 | TRBD2 | TGTGCCAGCAGCCGACCCTCGAGCGGGAGGGTTCCCTACGAGCAGTACTTC | CASSRPSSGRVPYEQYF
TRBJ2-5 | - | TRBV5-1 | - | TGCGCCAGTGGACGCGGCGGGACCCAAGAGACCCAGTACTTC | CASGRGGTQETQYF
TRBJ1-4 | - | TRBV5-1 | - | TGCGCCAGCAGCCCGGGGGGTAGGGTTTATGAAAAACTGTTTTTT | CASSPGGRVYEKLFF
TRBJ2-7 | - | TRBV11-2 | TRBD1 | TGTGCCAGCAGCACTGGACAGGGGGGCTACGAGCAGTACTTC | CASSTGQGGYEQYF
TRBJ1-2 | - | TRBV6-5 | TRBD1 | TGTGCCAGCAGTTACTCGGGACAGGGAGACCGCTACACCTTC | CASSYSGQGDRYTF
TRBJ2-2 | - | TRBV5-1 | TRBD2 | TGCGCCAGCGACGGGGGGTCCTACACCGGGGAGCTGTTTTTT | CASDGGSYTGELFF
TRBJ2-2 | - | TRBV5-1 | - | TGCGCCAGCAGCAGGGGGGCCGGGGAGCTGTTTTTT | CASSRGAGELFF
TRBJ1-1 | - | TRBV30 | - | TGTGCCTGGGGGACACGCGAACGAGCTTTCTTT | CAWGTRERAFF
TRBJ1-4 | - | TRBV5-1 | TRBD1 | TGCGCCAGCAGCCTAACCGGGACAGCCGGGAAACTGTTTTTT | CASSLTGTAGKLFF